The 27 T cell receptor beta chains in this list originate from one sample, sequenced in a study of T cell repertoires in cytomegalovirus infection. A single record per CDR3 protein comes from TCRdb applying MiXCR to the reads. The repertoire holds approximately 750,000 distinct CDR3 sequences, 35% seen once, with about 2.8% in the top ten. Sequenced input: PBMCs. These TCRs come from a human donor in good health (CMV status not recorded). Some clones in this sample may be carry-over from other donors' samples.

The CDR3: CASSYGLRQGDYGYTF. In DNA form, the CDR3 reads TGTGCCAGCAGTTACGGGTTGAGACAGGGGGACTATGGCTACACCTTC. The rearrangement links TRBV7-9 to TRBJ1-2; 9 nucleotides agree with TRBD1. The germline CDR1 and CDR2 sequences are SEHNR and FQNEAQ (reference sequence). Trimming removed 6 bases from V and 3 bases from J; junction bases left unmatched: 11. CDR3 size: 16 residues.

This sequence joins TRBV19 and TRBJ1-5; no definite D call. The V gene's germline CDR1 is LNHDA and CDR2 SQIVND (reference sequence). The CDR3 has 13 residues. The V end lost 3 bases, the J end lost 5 bases, and 8 bases lay between the germline ends. The CDR3 spells CASSISRDQPQHF. CDR3 coding DNA: TGTGCCAGTAGTATTTCCCGCGATCAGCCCCAGCATTTT.

This clonotype was observed a handful of times. The rearrangement links TRBV6-4 to TRBJ1-5; D remains unclear. The CDR3 has 18 residues. With 0 bases removed from V and 3 bases from J, the gap between germline ends came to 18 bases. CDR1 and CDR2 from the germline V gene are MRHNA and SNTAGT. CDR3 bases: TGTGCCAGCAGTGACTCGAGAGTAGAGAGGTGTAACAATCAGCCCCAGCATTTT. Translating gives CASSDSRVERCNNQPQHF.

V is TRBV28 and J is TRBJ1-4, with D possibly matching TRBD1 (6 bases). With 5 bases removed from V and 5 bases from J, the gap between germline ends came to 12 bases. The CDR3 totals 14 residues. The germline CDR1 and CDR2 sequences are MDHEN and SYDVKM. The CDR3 sequence: CASSVQQGNEKLFF. CDR3 bases: TGTGCCAGCAGTGTCCAACAGGGAAATGAAAAACTGTTTTTT.

The chain couples TRBV6-6 to TRBJ1-1; D may be TRBD1 (5 bases). Trimming took 5 bases from V and 1 from J, leaving 17 bases between them. CDR1 is MNHNY and CDR2 is SVGAGI in the germline V gene (reference sequence). The CDR3 runs 16 residues. In DNA, the CDR3 is TGTGCCAGCAGTCCTGGGGCCAGGGCGAAGAACACTGAAGCTTTCTTT. Its translation: CASSPGARAKNTEAFF.

The chain is built from TRBV19 and TRBJ2-1, with D uncertain. CDR3 length: 16 amino acids. Germline V gene data show CDR1 as LNHDA and CDR2 as SQIVND (reference sequence). The V and J ends lost 5 bases and 0 bases respectively, with 14 bases between them. The CDR3 here is CASSSWAENSYNEQFF. CDR3 DNA: TGTGCCAGTAGTTCCTGGGCAGAGAACTCCTACAATGAGCAGTTCTTC. Full variable domain (outside the CDR3, taken from reference TRBV19 and TRBJ2-1): DGGITQSPKYLFRKEGQNVTLSCEQNLNHDAMYWYRQDPGQGLRLIYYSQIVNDFQKGDIAEGYSVSREKKESFPLTVTSAQKNPTAFYLCASSSWAENSYNEQFFGPGTRLTVL.

The rearrangement joins TRBV10-3 to TRBJ2-7; the D gene is possibly TRBD2 (6 bases). The V gene lost 6 bases and the J gene lost 2 bases, with 17 bases spanning the gap. The CDR3 has 15 residues. Germline CDR1 is ENHRY and CDR2 is SYGVKD. The CDR3 nucleotides are TGTGCCATCAGGCAGGAATTGGGGGGAACCTACGAGCAGTACTTC. Translating gives CAIRQELGGTYEQYF.

The chain combines TRBV4-1 with TRBJ2-3; the D gene is possibly TRBD1 (5 bases). Per the germline V gene, CDR1 is MGHRA and CDR2 is YSYEKL. The V end lost 2 bases, the J end lost 0 bases, and 18 bases lay between the germline ends. CDR3 size: 18 residues. CDR3 region: CASSQYLGVPKSTDTQYF. The CDR3 region has the DNA TGCGCCAGCAGCCAATATCTAGGGGTACCAAAGAGCACAGATACGCAGTATTTT.

On this clonotype itself: With a much larger clone just one base away, this may be a read error. This CDR3 fails to terminate in the conserved phenylalanine or tryptophan, so it likely reflects a read error. The chain is built from TRBV7-6 and TRBJ2-2; D gene ambiguous. Germline lookup yields CDR1 SGHVS and CDR2 FNYEAQ. This CDR3 region has 12 residues. Between the trimmed V and J ends, which lost 5 bases and 10 bases, there was a span of 11 bases. The CDR3: CASSQVGVELFI. CDR3 coding DNA: TGTGCCAGCAGCCAAGTTGGGGTGGAGCTGTTTATT.

The chain combines TRBV10-2 with TRBJ1-5, with D possibly being TRBD1 (5 bases). CDR3 length equals 18 residues. Germline V gene lookup returns CDR1 WSHSY and CDR2 SAAADI. V was trimmed by 0 bases and J by 2 bases, leaving 17 bases between them. CDR3 DNA sequence: TGCGCCAGCAGTGAGTCGAGGGGATTGCTTGGAGGCAATCAGCCCCAGCATTTT. This encodes CASSESRGLLGGNQPQHF.

This clonotype appeared a few times. V usage is TRBV5-1 and J usage is TRBJ1-3, with 8 bases lining up with TRBD1. The CDR3 totals 16 residues. The V segment lost 0 bases and the J segment 2 bases; nucleotides outside the gene matches: 4. CDR1 is SGHRS, CDR2 YFSETQ, per germline. CDR3 protein: CASSLVGTGAGNTIYF. CDR3 sequence (DNA): TGCGCCAGCAGCTTGGTTGGGACAGGAGCTGGAAACACCATATATTTT.

This chain connects TRBV7-9 to TRBJ2-2; no definite D call. Trimming left V 5 bases short and J 6 bases short, with 13 bases between. Looked up from germline, CDR1 is SEHNR and CDR2 is FQNEAQ (reference sequence). The CDR3 spans 14 residues. The CDR3, as DNA: TGTGCCAGCAGCCCCATTCCTTCCTCCGGGGAGCTGTTTTTT. It is translated as CASSPIPSSGELFF.

This clonotype was picked up many times. V usage is TRBV7-2 and J usage is TRBJ2-1; TRBD1 matches at 8 bases. In germline, CDR1 is SGHTA, CDR2 FQGNSA. The CDR3 spans 14 residues. J lost 6 bases, V lost 7 bases, and 8 bases had no gene match. CDR3 bases: TGTGCCAGCAAAAAAGACAGGGGAATCAATGAGCAGTTCTTC. Translated, it gives CASKKDRGINEQFF.

The rearrangement links TRBV5-8 to TRBJ1-1, with a possible D match to TRBD1 (5 bases). The CDR3 has 14 residues. V lost 4 bases and J lost 5, with 15 bases in between. Germline V gene sequence: CDR1 SGHTS, CDR2 YDEGEE. The CDR3 region is CASSQGRAITEAFF. CDR3 DNA: TGTGCCAGCAGCCAGGGCAGGGCGATTACTGAAGCTTTCTTT.

The V call is TRBV7-6, the J call TRBJ2-7; tentatively, D is TRBD2 (5 bases). This CDR3 contains 13 residues. Germline CDR1 is SGHVS and CDR2 is FNYEAQ. Trimming removed 5 bases from V and 0 bases from J, with 8 bases in between. The CDR3 reads CASSTDYSYEQYF. CDR3 DNA sequence: TGTGCCAGCAGCACCGACTACTCCTACGAGCAGTACTTC.

The sample holds many counts of this clonotype. The rearrangement joins TRBV7-4 to TRBJ2-7; perhaps D is TRBD1 or TRBD2 (5 bases each). The V end lost 5 bases, the J end lost 3 bases, and 17 bases lay between the germline ends. Germline CDR1 is SGHVT and CDR2 is SQSDAQ. The CDR3 is 15 amino acids. The CDR3 DNA reads as TGTGCCAGCAGCCGCACTGCCGGGACGGACTACGAGCAGTACTTC. It is translated as CASSRTAGTDYEQYF.

Only a few counts were recorded for this clonotype. The chain couples TRBV28 to TRBJ2-7; D unresolved. CDR1 is MDHEN and CDR2 is SYDVKM in the germline V gene. The V end was cut by 3 bases, the J end by 1 base, with 7 bases between. This CDR3 has 13 residues. This CDR3 is CASSFSHSYEQYF. For the CDR3, the DNA is TGTGCCAGCAGTTTCTCTCATTCCTACGAGCAGTACTTC.

This clonotype turned up a few times. J is TRBJ1-2 and V is TRBV19, with 8 bases fitting TRBD1. This CDR3 has 14 residues. Unmatched junction bases numbered 14, after V lost 10 bases and J lost 7 bases. Germline V lookup: CDR1 LNHDA, CDR2 SQIVND (reference sequence). CDR3 loop: CATWPGGAQSGYTF. The CDR3 DNA sequence: TGTGCCACTTGGCCAGGGGGCGCTCAGTCTGGCTACACCTTC. The complete variable domain, with remaining parts taken from reference TRBV19 and TRBJ1-2, reads DGGITQSPKYLFRKEGQNVTLSCEQNLNHDAMYWYRQDPGQGLRLIYYSQIVNDFQKGDIAEGYSVSREKKESFPLTVTSAQKNPTAFYLCATWPGGAQSGYTFGSGTRLTVV.

A note on this clonotype: The junction shows a germline mismatch at one end, possibly a read error. The chain combines TRBV7-7 with TRBJ2-2; D gene uncertain. There are 14 residues in the CDR3. Per the germline V gene, CDR1 is SSHAT and CDR2 is FNYEAQ (reference sequence). The CDR3 DNA follows: TGTGCTAGCAGCCCCCATGGGAACACCGGGGAGCTGTTTTTT. This codes for CASSPHGNTGELFF.

This clonotype was picked up a small number of times. The V call is TRBV28, the J call TRBJ1-4; no clear D gene. This CDR3 is 14 amino acids long. V was trimmed by 11 bases and J by 0 bases, leaving 13 bases between them. CDR1 is MDHEN, CDR2 SYDVKM, per germline. The CDR3 DNA reads as TGTGCCTCTGCGGAGGCGGCAACTAATGAAAAACTGTTTTTT. The encoded protein is CASAEAATNEKLFF.

The V and J genes are TRBV3-1 and TRBJ2-5; 11 nucleotides line up with TRBD1. V lost 7 bases and J lost 3; bases outside the gene matches: 7. The CDR3 length is 15 residues. Germline V gene sequence: CDR1 LGHDT, CDR2 YNNKEL (reference sequence). The CDR3 here is CASKDRDRGEETQYF. The CDR3 region has the DNA TGTGCCAGCAAAGACCGGGACAGGGGGGAAGAGACCCAGTACTTC.

This clonotype appeared once. This chain links TRBV29-1 with TRBJ2-7; 9 nucleotides line up with TRBD1. Germline V lookup: CDR1 SQVTM, CDR2 ANQGSEA. The length of the CDR3 is 15 residues. The ends lost 6 bases at V and 1 base at J; junction bases unmatched: 10. The CDR3 DNA sequence: TGCAGCGTCCGTGACAGGGGGAGTACGTCCTACGAGCAGTACTTC. Protein: CSVRDRGSTSYEQYF.

Notes on this clonotype: A clone one base away is much larger, so this may be a read error. The gene calls are TRBV28 and TRBJ2-7; D is undetermined. The CDR3 contains 12 residues. Germline CDR1 MDHEN, CDR2 SYDVKM. CDR3 sequence reads: CASALGYYDQYF. CDR3 in DNA: TGTGCCAGCGCTCTTGGATACTACGATCAGTACTTC.

At least ten counts were recorded for this clonotype. V usage is TRBV7-2 and J usage is TRBJ1-1; D may be TRBD1 (5 bases). Germline CDR1 reads SGHTA; CDR2 reads FQGNSA. CDR3 length: 11 amino acids. With 8 bases removed from V and 2 bases from J, the gap between germline ends came to 6 bases. The CDR3 DNA follows: TGTGCCAGCGGGGCTAACACTGAAGCTTTCTTT. Translation gives CASGANTEAFF.

This clonotype has just a few counts. The chain recombines TRBV7-2 with TRBJ1-1; D gene uncertain. Trimming cost V 1 base and J 11 bases, with 14 bases left between them. This CDR3 has 13 residues. Germline CDR1 SGHTA, CDR2 FQGNSA. CDR3 residues: CASSLGLPMGAFF. The CDR3 nucleotides read TGTGCCAGCAGCTTAGGCCTCCCGATGGGCGCTTTCTTT.

This chain connects TRBV19 to TRBJ2-5; D perhaps matches TRBD1 (6 bases). Germline values: CDR1 LNHDA, CDR2 SQIVND (reference sequence). V was trimmed by 6 bases and J by 4 bases, leaving 21 bases between them. The CDR3 is made up of 16 amino acids. CDR3 nucleotide sequence: TGTGCCAGTAGCAAGACCTCCGGGACACTAGGAGAGACCCAGTACTTC. Translation: CASSKTSGTLGETQYF.

The chain uses TRBV27 and TRBJ1-5; D remains ambiguous. Germline V gives CDR1 MNHEY, CDR2 SMNVEV (reference sequence). Between the trimmed V and J ends, which lost 5 bases and 2 bases, there was a span of 16 bases. The CDR3 sequence is 16 residues long. The CDR3 nucleotides read TGTGCCAGCAGTCCCCACAAAGGCAACGGCAATCAGCCCCAGCATTTT. It translates to CASSPHKGNGNQPQHF.